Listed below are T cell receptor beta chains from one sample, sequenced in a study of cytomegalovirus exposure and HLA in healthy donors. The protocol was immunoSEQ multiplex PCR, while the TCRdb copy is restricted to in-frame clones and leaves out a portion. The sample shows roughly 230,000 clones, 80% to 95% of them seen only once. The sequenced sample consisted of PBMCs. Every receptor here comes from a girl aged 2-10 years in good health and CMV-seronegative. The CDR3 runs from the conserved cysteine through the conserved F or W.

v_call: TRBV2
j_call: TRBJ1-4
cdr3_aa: CASRGVPGGQVNEKLFF

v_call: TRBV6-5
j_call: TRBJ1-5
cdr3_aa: CASRADRRSNQPQHF

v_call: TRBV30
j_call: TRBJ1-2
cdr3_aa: CAWSQGPRVYGYTF

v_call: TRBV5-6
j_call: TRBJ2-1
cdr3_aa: CASSRSFRREDYNEQFF

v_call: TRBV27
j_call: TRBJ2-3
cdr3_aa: CASSLMASDTQYF

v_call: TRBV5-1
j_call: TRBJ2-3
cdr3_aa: CASSRDFEKQYF

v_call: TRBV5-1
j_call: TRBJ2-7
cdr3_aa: CASSASGQLVVNF

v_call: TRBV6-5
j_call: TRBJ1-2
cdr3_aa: CASSPGLLYGYTF

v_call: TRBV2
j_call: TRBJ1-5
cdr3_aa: CASSEFHPPDTKGPQHF

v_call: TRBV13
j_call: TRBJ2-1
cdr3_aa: CASSAGGEQFF

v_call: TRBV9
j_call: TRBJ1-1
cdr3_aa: CASSPTTEAFF

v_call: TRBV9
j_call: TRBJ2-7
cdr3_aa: CASSAWTGDEQYF

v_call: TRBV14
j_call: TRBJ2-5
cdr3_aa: CASSRGLETQYF

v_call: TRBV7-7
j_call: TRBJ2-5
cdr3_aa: CASSRTSGTQETQYF

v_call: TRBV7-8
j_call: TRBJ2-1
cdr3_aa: CASSLSTGNEQFF

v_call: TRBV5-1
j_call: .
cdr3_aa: CASSLELRVAPYEQYF

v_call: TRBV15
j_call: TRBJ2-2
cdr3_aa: CATSSTGTGPGELFF

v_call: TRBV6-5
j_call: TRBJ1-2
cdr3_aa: CASSYRPQGAGYGYTF

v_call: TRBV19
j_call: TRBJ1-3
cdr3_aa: CASRSSGQGPRNTIYF

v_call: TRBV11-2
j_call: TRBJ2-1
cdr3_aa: CASSLEGWIVGNTGNEQFF

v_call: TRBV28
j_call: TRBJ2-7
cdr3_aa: CASSLGGGRTTYEQYF

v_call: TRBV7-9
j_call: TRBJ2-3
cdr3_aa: CASTIRDREKDTQYF

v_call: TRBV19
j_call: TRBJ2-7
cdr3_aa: CASSPQGAYYEQYF

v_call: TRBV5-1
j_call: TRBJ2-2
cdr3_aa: CASSLVRAGELFF

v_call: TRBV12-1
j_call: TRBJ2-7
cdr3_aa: CASSGRDPLYEQYF